The next 25 T cell receptor beta chains were all read from a single sample in a study of blood T cell repertoires in COVID-19 (TCRdb year 2020). The library was produced with the immunoSEQ multiplex PCR assay. TCRdb stores this immuneACCESS table with in-frame sequences only. Part of the clones is absent; in the studies checked, under half of the shortfall reflects unresolved V genes, and no reason is known for the rest. The sample records under 450,000 clones, more than 75% of which are singletons. Just under 3% of the sample lies in the top ten. Sequencing was carried out using PBMCs or T cells enriched from blood (not recorded which). The receptor source for this set is a woman in her twenties or thirties who had recovered from COVID-19.

The chain is built from TRBV2 and TRBJ2-2, with 7 nucleotides matching TRBD1. The CDR3 consists of 15 residues. CDR1 and CDR2 from the germline V gene are SNHLY and FYNNEI. The trim removed 6 bases at V and 0 bases at J, leaving 4 bases unmatched. CDR3 nucleotide sequence: TGTGCCAGCAGAGGGACAGCCGCGAACACCGGGGAGCTGTTTTTT. Its translation: CASRGTAANTGELFF. Together with reference TRBV2 and TRBJ2-2, the CDR3 gives the full variable domain: EPEVTQTPSHQVTQMGQEVILRCVPISNHLYFYWYRQILGQKVEFLVSFYNNEISEKSEIFDDQFSVERPDGSNFTLKIRSTKLEDSAMYFCASRGTAANTGELFFGEGSRLTVL.

The chain combines TRBV10-2 with TRBJ2-2, with TRBD1 as a possible D gene (6 bases). V gave up 7 bases and J gave up 4 bases, with 16 bases separating them. The CDR3 has 15 residues. CDR1 and CDR2 from the germline V gene are WSHSY and SAAADI. The CDR3 DNA follows: TGCGCCAGCAACTCACCGGGACATCGCACCGGGGAGCTGTTTTTT. This gives the protein CASNSPGHRTGELFF.

This chain joins TRBV6-2 or TRBV6-3 and TRBJ2-2, with TRBD1 matching 11 bases. Germline values: CDR1 MNHEY, CDR2 SVGEGT. CDR3 length: 15 residues. J gave up 6 bases and V 2 bases, and 2 bases lay outside the gene matches. CDR3 in DNA: TGTGCCAGCAGTTACCCGGGACAGGGGGCCGGGGAGCTGTTTTTT. Its translation: CASSYPGQGAGELFF.

The chain uses TRBV6-5 and TRBJ2-7; 7 bases fit TRBD2. The CDR3 totals 14 residues. J was trimmed by 6 bases and V by 5 bases; bases with no gene match: 10. The V gene's germline CDR1 is MNHEY and CDR2 SVGAGI. In DNA form, the CDR3 reads TGTGCCAGCAGTCTTGACTGGGGGGGGAGCGAGCAGTACTTC. Protein: CASSLDWGGSEQYF.

This clone appeared once. The chain uses TRBV18 and TRBJ1-1; TRBD1 matches 9 bases. V shed 0 bases and J 1 base; nucleotides not matched to a gene: 6. The CDR3 extends over 17 amino acids. CDR1 and CDR2 from the germline V gene are KGHSH and LQKENI. For the CDR3, the DNA is TGTGCCAGCTCACCACCGTGGGGGACAGGGAAGAACACTGAAGCTTTCTTT. Translated, it gives CASSPPWGTGKNTEAFF.

The chain joins TRBV25-1 to TRBJ2-1; 7 bases match TRBD2. The length of the CDR3 is 15 residues. The germline CDR1 and CDR2 sequences are MGHDK and SYGVNS. Trimming cost V 5 bases and J 4 bases; bases outside gene matches: 8. This CDR3 reads CASSIGGFLYNEQFF. The DNA for the CDR3 is TGTGCCAGCAGTATCGGGGGGTTCCTATACAATGAGCAGTTCTTC.

V and J are TRBV6-5 and TRBJ2-7, with D possibly TRBD2 on 6 matching bases. CDR1 is MNHEY and CDR2 is SVGAGI in the germline V gene. With 6 bases removed from V and 3 bases from J, the gap between germline ends came to 12 bases. This CDR3 has 13 residues. The CDR3 coding sequence is TGTGCCAGCAGAACAGGACTAAACTACGAGCAGTACTTC. Amino acid sequence: CASRTGLNYEQYF.

Comments on this clone: This clone may be a read error of a much larger clone one base away. V is TRBV7-9 and J is TRBJ1-1; 11 bases fit TRBD1. From germline, CDR1 is SEHNR and CDR2 FQNEAQ (reference sequence). V dropped 3 bases and J dropped 3; count of bases not matched to a gene: 0. This CDR3 is 14 amino acids long. For the CDR3, the DNA is TGTGCCAGCAGCTTGGGACAGGGGGACACTGAAGCTTTCTTT. Amino acid sequence: CASSLGQGDTEAFF.

DNA of the CDR3: TGTGCCAGCAGTTTCTCCCCGGACGGGGTCCAAGAGACCCAGTACTTC. Its protein product is CASSFSPDGVQETQYF. The chain is built from TRBV28 and TRBJ2-5, with D tentatively TRBD2 (5 bases). CDR3 length: 16 amino acids. Trimming removed 3 bases at V and 1 base at J, with 15 bases between. The germline gives CDR1 MDHEN, CDR2 SYDVKM.

This clone was observed a single time. This same CDR3 is encoded by further DNA sequences in the sample. The chain joins TRBV28 to TRBJ2-7; 9 bases align to TRBD2. CDR3 length: 14 amino acids. Germline values: CDR1 MDHEN, CDR2 SYDVKM. Unmatched junction bases numbered 6, after V lost 5 bases and J lost 4 bases. The CDR3 region has the DNA TGTGCCAGCAGTCCCTTAGCGGGAGTTTACGAGCAGTACTTC. The encoded protein is CASSPLAGVYEQYF.

This chain connects TRBV5-1 to TRBJ2-7; 7 bases line up with TRBD2. The V and J ends lost 1 base and 2 bases, in that order; junction bases with no gene match: 6. The CDR3 runs to 15 residues. Germline CDR1 reads SGHRS; CDR2 reads YFSETQ. DNA of the CDR3: TGCGCCAGCAGCTTGCTTACTAGCGAAACCTACGAGCAGTACTTC. Protein: CASSLLTSETYEQYF.

This clone occurred a few times. The V and J genes are TRBV6-6 and TRBJ2-5; 12 bases fit TRBD2. With 6 bases clipped from V and 5 bases from J, the junction kept 7 bases outside the gene matches. The CDR3 loop spans 15 amino acids. Germline V CDR1 and CDR2: MNHNY, SVGAGI (reference sequence). The CDR3 DNA sequence: TGTGCCAGCAGATCTAGCGGGGGGGCTTCGGAGACCCAGTACTTC. Encoded protein: CASRSSGGASETQYF.

The genes are TRBV12-3 or TRBV12-4 and TRBJ1-3, with 8 positions matching TRBD1. CDR3 length: 13 residues. With 8 bases clipped from V and 8 bases from J, the junction kept 8 bases outside the gene matches. The CDR3 region is CASLRTGRDTIYF. In DNA, the CDR3 is TGTGCCAGCCTCAGGACAGGGCGGGACACCATATATTTT.

The gene calls are TRBV9 and TRBJ2-5; 8 bases match TRBD2. This CDR3 contains 16 residues. Germline loops: CDR1 SGDLS, CDR2 YYNGEE. Trimming at V came to 0 bases and at J to 5 bases, leaving 9 bases not matched to a gene. The CDR3 spells CASSVATVGGRETQYF. CDR3 nucleotides: TGTGCCAGCAGCGTAGCTACTGTTGGCGGGAGGGAGACCCAGTACTTC.

This clone was detected only once. J is TRBJ2-1 and V is TRBV5-1, with TRBD1 identical over 7 bases. Germline CDR1 is SGHRS and CDR2 is YFSETQ. The CDR3 has 15 amino acids. Trimming at V came to 4 bases and at J to 2 bases, leaving 6 bases not matched to a gene. CDR3 sequence (DNA): TGCGCCAGCAGCCAAACGACAGGGACCTACAATGAGCAGTTCTTC. Encoded protein: CASSQTTGTYNEQFF.

The chain employs TRBV29-1 and TRBJ1-4; the D gene is possibly TRBD1 (5 bases). CDR1 SQVTM and CDR2 ANQGSEA come from the germline V gene. The V gene lost 6 bases and the J gene lost 8 bases, with 19 bases spanning the gap. This CDR3 spans 14 amino acids. The CDR3 DNA reads TGCAGCGTGGTGACCGGGACTGGAACCGAAAAACTGTTTTTT. It translates to CSVVTGTGTEKLFF.

The CDR3 here is CASGLERSSYNSPLHF. The CDR3 nucleotides read TGTGCTAGTGGTTTGGAACGGAGCTCCTATAATTCACCCCTCCACTTT. This chain uses TRBV12-5 with TRBJ1-6; D gene unclear. Per the germline V gene, CDR1 is LGHNT and CDR2 is FRNRAP. This CDR3 comprises 16 residues. The V end lost 1 base, the J end lost 0 bases, and 7 bases lay between the germline ends. The full variable domain, rest sourced from reference TRBV12-5 and TRBJ1-6, is DARVTQTPRHKVTEMGQEVTMRCQPILGHNTVFWYRQTMMQGLELLAYFRNRAPLDDSGMPKDRFSAEMPDATLATLKIQPSEPRDSAVYFCASGLERSSYNSPLHFGNGTRLTVT.

This rearrangement joins TRBV30 to TRBJ2-7, with TRBD2 identical over 7 bases. Trimming removed 5 bases from V and 6 bases from J; junction bases left unmatched: 16. This CDR3 is built from 15 residues. CDR1 GTSNPN and CDR2 SVGIG come from the germline V gene (reference sequence). CDR3 protein: CAWSGGSGTDSEQYF. CDR3 bases: TGTGCCTGGTCAGGAGGGAGCGGGACTGATTCCGAGCAGTACTTC. Complete variable domain (other parts from reference TRBV30 and TRBJ2-7): SQTIHQWPATLVQPVGSPLSLECTVEGTSNPNLYWYRQAAGRGLQLLFYSVGIGQISSEVPQNLSASRPQDRQFILSSKKLLLSDSGFYLCAWSGGSGTDSEQYFGPGTRLTVT.

The chain joins TRBV19 to TRBJ1-1; D call uncertain. The CDR3 is 19 amino acids. CDR1 is LNHDA, CDR2 SQIVND, per germline (reference sequence). V shed 3 bases and J shed 0 bases, with 23 bases lying between them. The CDR3 protein is CASSISPQFGGSLNTEAFF. In DNA, the CDR3 is TGTGCCAGTAGTATCTCTCCCCAATTCGGCGGCAGCTTGAACACTGAAGCTTTCTTT.

This chain connects TRBV4-2 to TRBJ1-2, with TRBD1 identical over 7 bases. Trimming cost V 2 bases and J 0 bases; bases outside gene matches: 9. The CDR3 has 17 residues. Germline loops: CDR1 LGHNA, CDR2 YNFKEQ. CDR3 sequence: CASSQQTGSSSNYGYTF. CDR3 coding DNA: TGTGCCAGCAGCCAACAGACAGGGAGCTCGTCTAACTATGGCTACACCTTC.

V is TRBV28 and J is TRBJ2-3, with 9 positions matching TRBD1. With V trimmed by 6 bases and J by 4 bases, 5 bases remained unmatched. This CDR3 region has 14 residues. In germline, CDR1 is MDHEN, CDR2 SYDVKM. CDR3 loop: CASRGTGGADTQYF. The CDR3 DNA reads TGTGCCAGCAGGGGAACAGGGGGCGCAGATACGCAGTATTTT. The variable domain in full, completed from reference TRBV28 and TRBJ2-3, reads DVKVTQSSRYLVKRTGEKVFLECVQDMDHENMFWYRQDPGLGLRLIYFSYDVKMKEKGDIPEGYSVSREKKERFSLILESASTNQTSMYLCASRGTGGADTQYFGPGTRLTVL.

A few counts support this clone. This sequence joins TRBV5-1 and TRBJ2-1, with 11 bases fitting TRBD2. Germline V gene sequence: CDR1 SGHRS, CDR2 YFSETQ. CDR3 length: 15 amino acids. V shed 6 bases, J shed 8 bases, and the junction held 10 bases outside the gene matches. The CDR3 DNA is TGCGCCAGCACCCAACTAGCGGGAGAATCCCATGAGCAGTTCTTC. Translation gives CASTQLAGESHEQFF.

This rearrangement joins TRBV19 to TRBJ1-5, with 11 bases identical to TRBD1. The CDR3 has 17 amino acids. Trimming at V came to 6 bases and at J to 6 bases, leaving 13 bases not matched to a gene. In germline, CDR1 is LNHDA, CDR2 SQIVND (reference sequence). CDR3 nucleotides: TGTGCCAGTAGCCCTCAACGGACAGGGGGCGCGATTCAGCCCCAGCATTTT. This gives the protein CASSPQRTGGAIQPQHF.

The CDR3 sequence: CASSLEWGEGETEAFF. As DNA, the CDR3 is TGCGCCAGCAGCTTGGAGTGGGGGGAGGGAGAAACTGAAGCTTTCTTT. The V gene is TRBV5-1, the J gene TRBJ1-1, with D possibly matching TRBD1 (5 bases). V lost 0 bases and J 5 bases, leaving 17 bases between the germline ends. This CDR3 has 16 residues. Germline CDR1 and CDR2: SGHRS and YFSETQ.

This chain links TRBV14 with TRBJ2-1, with TRBD2 as a possible D gene (6 bases). The length of the CDR3 is 17 residues. Trimming removed 5 bases from V and 0 bases from J, with 17 bases in between. CDR1 SGHDN and CDR2 FVKESK come from the germline V gene. The CDR3 loop reads CASSARLDLRSYNEQFF. The CDR3 DNA reads TGTGCCAGCAGCGCCCGACTAGACCTCCGCTCCTACAATGAGCAGTTCTTC.